This T cell receptor beta chain was sequenced during a study of shared clonotypes between healthy human individuals. About the research overall: There were three CD4 naive, three CD4 memory, two CD8 naive and one CD8 memory plates per donor.

Healthy adults negative for HIV, lacking recent acute infections or vaccinations, served as donors. The table came from immunoSEQ multiplex PCR; TCRdb's copy has only in-frame clones and leaves some out. Of roughly 2,300,000 clones listed, around 93% are singletons. The V gene lost 0 bases and the J gene lost 5 bases, with 14 bases spanning the gap. This CDR3 has 15 residues. The V gene's germline CDR1 is SGHRS and CDR2 YFSETQ. This clonotype was sampled from a man aged 18 to 29 in good health. Some clones in this sample may be carry-over from other donors' samples. The rearrangement joins TRBV5-1 to TRBJ2-5; D unclear. The sample taken for sequencing was naive CD4+ T cells from PBMCs. As to subset: CD45RA+ positively selected. The CDR3 protein is CASSLALWVEETQYF. The CDR3 region has the DNA TGCGCCAGCAGCTTGGCCTTATGGGTCGAGGAGACCCAGTACTTC.